One and the same sample provided the 21 T cell receptor beta chains below, sequenced in a study of blood T cell repertoires in COVID-19. Profiling relied on immunoSEQ multiplex PCR, and the TCRdb table lists in-frame clones only, not all of them. The sample consists of about 170,000 clones, around 90% of them appearing once. The specimen was peripheral blood. These receptors were collected from a woman of 80 years or more with COVID-19, enrolled during active disease.

The chain recombines TRBV7-2 with TRBJ2-7; TRBD1 is a possible D gene (5 bases). Germline CDR1 and CDR2: SGHTA and FQGNSA. The CDR3 extends over 15 amino acids. V was shortened by 4 bases and J by 1 base, with 14 bases between the two germline ends. This CDR3 reads CASSSGSYRSYEQYF. The CDR3, as DNA: TGTGCCAGCAGCTCCGGTAGTTACAGGTCCTACGAGCAGTACTTC.

The gene calls are TRBV7-3 and TRBJ2-7; D may be TRBD1 (5 bases). The CDR3 runs 12 residues. The V end was cut by 5 bases, the J end by 0 bases, with 5 bases between. Germline CDR1 reads SGHTA; CDR2 reads FQGTGA. Here the CDR3 DNA reads TGTGCCAGCAGCGACAGCTCCTACGAGCAGTACTTC. The encoded protein is CASSDSSYEQYF.

The chain has TRBV10-3 and TRBJ1-2; D is unclear. The CDR3 length is 11 residues. Germline-derived CDR1 and CDR2 are ENHRY and SYGVKD. V was pared by 0 bases and J by 8 bases, with 4 bases between. The CDR3, as DNA: TGTGCCATCAGTGAGTCTCCGGGCTACACCTTC. Translating it yields CAISESPGYTF.

This chain uses TRBV21-1 with TRBJ2-7; TRBD2 reflects the table's D call only, with no check against the DNA. TRBV21-1 is marked as a pseudogene. This CDR3 contains 17 residues. The CDR3 sequence is CATYPVVAGARSYEQYF. CDR3 DNA: TGTGCCACTTACCCCGTGGTAGCGGGAGCCAGATCCTACGAGCAGTACTTC.

The rearrangement uses TRBV19 and TRBJ2-2; possibly TRBD1 for D (5 bases). Germline V gene sequence: CDR1 LNHDA, CDR2 SQIVND (reference sequence). The CDR3 has 16 residues. Trimming removed 3 bases at V and 1 base at J, with 12 bases between. CDR3 loop: CASSMPQGRNTGELFF. CDR3 sequence (DNA): TGTGCCAGTAGTATGCCCCAGGGCCGGAACACCGGGGAGCTGTTTTTT.

The CDR3 sequence is CASSSSGQIYGYTF. CDR3 in DNA: TGTGCCAGCAGTTCCTCGGGACAGATCTATGGCTACACCTTC. The chain couples TRBV6-2 or TRBV6-3 to TRBJ1-2, with 7 bases identical to TRBD1. After removal of 4 bases from V and 4 bases from J, the junction contained 6 bases not matched to a gene. Germline-derived CDR1 and CDR2 are MNHEY and SVGEGT. CDR3 length: 14 amino acids.

The genes are TRBV9 and TRBJ2-3; D unresolved. Between the trimmed V and J ends, which lost 4 bases and 2 bases, there was a span of 8 bases. CDR1 is SGDLS and CDR2 is YYNGEE in the germline V gene. The length of the CDR3 is 13 residues. The CDR3 region has the DNA TGTGCCAGCAGCTCCACTATCACAGATACGCAGTATTTT. It is translated as CASSSTITDTQYF.

This clone was found a few times. The rearrangement links TRBV5-8 to TRBJ1-5, with D unresolved. Trimming shortened V by 0 bases and J by 0 bases, and 7 bases separated the two germline ends. Germline V gene data show CDR1 as SGHTS and CDR2 as YDEGEE. The length of the CDR3 is 15 residues. The CDR3 region is CASSLGAYSNQPQHF. The CDR3 nucleotides are TGTGCCAGCAGCTTGGGGGCGTATAGCAATCAGCCCCAGCATTTT. The full variable domain, completed using reference TRBV5-8 and TRBJ1-5, is EAGVTQSPTHLIKTRGQQATLRCSPISGHTSVYWYQQALGLGLQFLLWYDEGEERNRGNFPPRFSGRQFPNYSSELNVNALELEDSALYLCASSLGAYSNQPQHFGDGTRLSIL.

This clone has a single count. The rearrangement joins TRBV3-1 (or the pseudogene TRBV3-2) to TRBJ2-2; perhaps TRBD1 as D (6 bases). The V gene lost 4 bases and the J gene lost 2 bases, with 8 bases spanning the gap. The CDR3 sequence is 14 residues long. Germline V gene data show CDR1 as LGHDT and CDR2 as YNNKEL (reference sequence). The CDR3: CASSRDINTGELFF. The CDR3 DNA is TGTGCCAGCAGCCGGGACATCAACACCGGGGAGCTGTTTTTT.

The chain combines TRBV13 with TRBJ1-1; D gene ambiguous. Trimming cost V 7 bases and J 3 bases, with 9 bases left between them. Germline CDR1 is PRHDT and CDR2 is FYEKMQ (reference sequence). The CDR3 covers 12 residues. CDR3 protein: CASKRSYTEAFF. The CDR3 DNA reads as TGTGCCAGCAAAAGGAGTTACACTGAAGCTTTCTTT.

V and J are TRBV9 and TRBJ2-2; 7 bases fit TRBD1. This CDR3 spans 13 amino acids. V was clipped by 4 bases and J by 9 bases; unmatched bases: 6. Germline CDR1 reads SGDLS; CDR2 reads YYNGEE. CDR3 in DNA: TGTGCCAGCAGCTCCCCGACAGGGAGGGAGCTGTTTTTT. This gives the protein CASSSPTGRELFF.

This chain uses TRBV5-4 with TRBJ1-1; D uncertain. The V end was cut by 8 bases, the J end by 4 bases, with 9 bases between. The CDR3 sequence is 11 residues long. In germline, CDR1 is SGHNT, CDR2 YYREEE (reference sequence). The CDR3 DNA is TGTGCCAGTAGCGGAGTCACTGAAGCTTTCTTT. It translates to CASSGVTEAFF.

This rearrangement joins TRBV6-1 to TRBJ1-5; D not resolved. The germline V gene encodes CDR1 MNHNS and CDR2 SASEGT. Trimming left V 2 bases short and J 6 bases short, with 5 bases between. The CDR3 contains 12 residues. This CDR3 is CASSETSQPQHF. CDR3 sequence (DNA): TGTGCCAGCAGTGAAACGAGTCAGCCCCAGCATTTT.

The chain carries TRBV15 and TRBJ1-5; D not resolved. Germline CDR1 reads LNHNV; CDR2 reads YYDKDF (reference sequence). V shed 3 bases and J shed 3 bases, with 12 bases lying between them. CDR3 length equals 15 residues. The chain's CDR3 is CATSRREGDNQPQHF. The CDR3, as DNA: TGTGCCACCAGCAGGAGGGAAGGCGACAATCAGCCCCAGCATTTT.

This CDR3 is CASSLGRADTQYF. CDR3 nucleotide sequence: TGTGCCAGCAGCTTGGGGAGGGCAGATACGCAGTATTTT. This rearrangement joins TRBV7-3 to TRBJ2-3; TRBD2 agrees at 7 bases. Per germline, CDR1 SGHTA and CDR2 FQGTGA. J was trimmed by 4 bases and V by 3 bases; bases with no gene match: 1. The length of the CDR3 is 13 residues.

The chain joins TRBV4-2 to TRBJ1-5, with 12 bases fitting TRBD1. After removal of 0 bases from V and 2 bases from J, the junction contained 8 bases not matched to a gene. Germline assignment: CDR1 LGHNA and CDR2 YNFKEQ. The CDR3 totals 19 residues. CDR3 amino acids: CASSQEPLGQGAGNQPQHF. The CDR3 nucleotides are TGTGCCAGCAGCCAAGAGCCCCTGGGACAGGGGGCGGGCAATCAGCCCCAGCATTTT.

V is TRBV5-8 and J is TRBJ1-2; 11 bases are a match to TRBD1. V was pared by 1 base and J by 5 bases, with 4 bases of the junction left unmatched. The CDR3 runs 15 residues. The V gene's germline CDR1 is SGHTS and CDR2 YDEGEE. CDR3 loop: CASSLWTGGLYGYTF. The CDR3 DNA reads as TGTGCCAGCAGCTTGTGGACAGGGGGCTTGTATGGCTACACCTTC.

This rearrangement joins TRBV4-3 to TRBJ2-1; 7 positions match TRBD2. This CDR3 region has 15 residues. Losses at the gene ends were 1 base for V and 2 bases for J; bases not matched to a gene: 2. CDR1 LGHNA and CDR2 YSLEER come from the germline V gene. Written as DNA, the CDR3 is TGCGCCAGCAGCCAAGCTGCGGGGGCCTACAATGAGCAGTTCTTC. Its translation is CASSQAAGAYNEQFF.

The chain links TRBV2 to TRBJ1-4, with 9 nucleotides matching TRBD1. Germline CDR1 SNHLY, CDR2 FYNNEI. This CDR3 spans 14 amino acids. With V trimmed by 7 bases and J by 8 bases, 8 bases remained unmatched. The CDR3 DNA sequence: TGTGCCAGCAACCGGGACAGGGTAGGAGAAAAACTGTTTTTT. It codes for CASNRDRVGEKLFF.

The J gene is TRBJ1-1, the V gene TRBV6-5, with a weak D call TRBD1 (6 bases). CDR3 length: 13 residues. V was pared by 6 bases and J by 7 bases, with 15 bases between. Germline loops: CDR1 MNHEY, CDR2 SVGAGI. The CDR3 here is CASRTNRDHEAFF. The DNA of the CDR3 is TGTGCCAGCAGAACAAACAGGGACCATGAAGCTTTCTTT.

The chain joins TRBV7-9 to TRBJ2-1; 7 positions match TRBD2. Germline-derived CDR1 and CDR2 are SEHNR and FQNEAQ (reference sequence). The V segment lost 2 bases and the J segment 8 bases; nucleotides outside the gene matches: 6. The CDR3 has 14 residues. CDR3 sequence: CASSLRRESHEQFF. The CDR3, as DNA: TGTGCCAGCAGCTTAAGGCGGGAGTCTCATGAGCAGTTCTTC.